This TCR beta chain came from a study of blood T cell repertoires in COVID-19. Overall study context: COVID-19 samples from acute and convalescent phases originated in the United States, Italy and Spain.

Profiled with immunoSEQ multiplex PCR; TCRdb holds only in-frame clones, not every one. The sample consists of 250,000 or so clones, approximately 90% of them appearing once. The source material was PBMCs or T cells enriched from blood (not recorded which). This clonotype was sampled from a young man who had recovered from COVID-19.

For the CDR3, the DNA is TGTGCCAGCAGTTACTCGTTGACTGCCTATAATGAAAAACTGTTTTTT. Protein sequence: CASSYSLTAYNEKLFF. The rearrangement uses TRBV6-5 and TRBJ1-4; D gene unclear. CDR3 length equals 16 residues. The V gene's germline CDR1 is MNHEY and CDR2 SVGAGI. The V and J ends lost 0 bases and 4 bases respectively, with 12 bases between them.